This paragraph reports one T cell receptor (beta chain). The antigen is undetermined. The entry originates in a study of cytomegalovirus exposure and HLA in healthy donors. At the level of the study: The approximately 110 validation repertoires, a later analysis reported, used the same platform as the 600 to 700 first-cohort repertoires.

The data were produced by immunoSEQ multiplex PCR, yet TCRdb's version contains in-frame clones alone and is incomplete. In the table there are fewer than 250,000 clones, over 65% of which are singletons. The V gene's germline CDR1 is GTSNPN and CDR2 SVGIG (reference sequence). Trimming took 5 bases from V and 5 from J, leaving 13 bases between them. The CDR3 is made up of 12 amino acids. Whole-study findings and limits: In the roughly 120 validation repertoires, a later analysis found that first-cohort TCR clusters tended to co-occur. The study flagged about 160 TCR beta chains as cytomegalovirus-associated.

The donors were in the approximately 120-subject validation cohort; that cohort was separate from the approximately 700-subject first cohort. The sequence derives from a woman younger than 35 in good health and CMV-seronegative. The rearrangement joins TRBV30 to TRBJ2-7, with D tentatively TRBD1 (7 bases). Sequenced sample: PBMCs. The CDR3: CAWAQGGHEQYF. CDR3 bases: TGTGCCTGGGCCCAGGGGGGCCACGAGCAGTACTTC.